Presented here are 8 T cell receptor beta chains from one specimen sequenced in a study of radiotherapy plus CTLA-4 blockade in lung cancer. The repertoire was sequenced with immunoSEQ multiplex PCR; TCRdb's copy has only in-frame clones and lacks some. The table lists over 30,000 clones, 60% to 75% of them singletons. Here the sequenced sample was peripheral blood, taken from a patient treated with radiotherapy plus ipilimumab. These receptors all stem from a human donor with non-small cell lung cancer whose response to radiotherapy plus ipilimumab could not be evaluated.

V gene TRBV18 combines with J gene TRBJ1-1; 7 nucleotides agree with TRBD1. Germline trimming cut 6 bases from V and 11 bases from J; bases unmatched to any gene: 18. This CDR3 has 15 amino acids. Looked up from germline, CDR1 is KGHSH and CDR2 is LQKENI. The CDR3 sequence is CASSPGSHRGPRAFF. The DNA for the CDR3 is TGTGCCAGCTCCCCAGGAAGCCATAGGGGGCCGAGGGCTTTCTTT.

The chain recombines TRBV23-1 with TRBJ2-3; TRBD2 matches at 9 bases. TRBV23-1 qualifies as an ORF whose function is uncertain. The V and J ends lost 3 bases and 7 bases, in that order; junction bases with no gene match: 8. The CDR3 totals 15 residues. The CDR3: CASSHQREVLNTQYF. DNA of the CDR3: TGCGCCAGCAGTCACCAGCGGGAGGTTCTAAATACGCAGTATTTT.

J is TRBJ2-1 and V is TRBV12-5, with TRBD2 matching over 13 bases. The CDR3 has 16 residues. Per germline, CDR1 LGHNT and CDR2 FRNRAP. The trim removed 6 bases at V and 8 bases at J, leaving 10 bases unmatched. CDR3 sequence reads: CASGLGLAGVSDEQFF. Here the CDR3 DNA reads TGTGCTAGTGGACTCGGACTAGCGGGAGTTAGCGATGAGCAGTTCTTC.

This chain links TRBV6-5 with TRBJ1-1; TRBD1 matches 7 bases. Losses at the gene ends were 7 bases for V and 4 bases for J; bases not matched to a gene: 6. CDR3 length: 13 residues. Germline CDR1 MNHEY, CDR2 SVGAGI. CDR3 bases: TGTGCCAGCAACAAACAGGGGTCCACTGAAGCTTTCTTT. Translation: CASNKQGSTEAFF.

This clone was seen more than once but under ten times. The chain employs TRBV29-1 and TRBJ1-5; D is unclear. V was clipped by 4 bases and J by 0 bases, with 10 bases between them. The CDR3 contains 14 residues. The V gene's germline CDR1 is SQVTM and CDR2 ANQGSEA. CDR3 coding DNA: TGCAGCGTTGTAGCTGGCCATAGCAATCAGCCCCAGCATTTT. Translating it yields CSVVAGHSNQPQHF.

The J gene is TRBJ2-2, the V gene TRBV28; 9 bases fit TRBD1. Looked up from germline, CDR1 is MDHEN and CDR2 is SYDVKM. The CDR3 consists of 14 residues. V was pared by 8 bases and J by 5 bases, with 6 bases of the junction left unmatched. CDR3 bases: TGTGCCAGCCGAGGGACAGGGCGGACCGGGGAGCTGTTTTTT. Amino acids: CASRGTGRTGELFF.

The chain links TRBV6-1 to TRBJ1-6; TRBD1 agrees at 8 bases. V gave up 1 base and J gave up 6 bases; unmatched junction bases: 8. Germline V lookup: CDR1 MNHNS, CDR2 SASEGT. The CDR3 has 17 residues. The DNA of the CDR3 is TGTGCCAGCAGTGAAGAGGGCAGGGGGCGAGGTAATTCACCCCTCCACTTT. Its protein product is CASSEEGRGRGNSPLHF.

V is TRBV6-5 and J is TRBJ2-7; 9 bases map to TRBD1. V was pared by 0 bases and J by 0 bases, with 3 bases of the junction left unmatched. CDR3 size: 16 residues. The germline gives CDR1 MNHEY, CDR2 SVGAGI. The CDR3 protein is CASSYSMTGGSYEQYF. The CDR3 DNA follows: TGTGCCAGCAGTTACTCGATGACAGGGGGCTCCTACGAGCAGTACTTC.